This record looks at one T cell receptor (beta chain) sequence and its context. In the authors' methods: Amplification from reference gene primers served as the basis for estimated nucleated cell counts. The protocol was immunoSEQ multiplex PCR, while the TCRdb copy is restricted to in-frame clones and leaves out a portion. V and J calls and clone size are given by that table; D and trimming were obtained from the DNA. The sample gives roughly 230,000 clones, roughly 80% of which show up once; about 8% is in the top ten. The germline gives CDR1 SEHNR, CDR2 FQNEAQ (reference sequence). V shed 2 bases and J shed 4 bases, with 14 bases lying between them. This CDR3 comprises 15 residues. These data are taken from a study of blood T cell repertoires in COVID-19. On the study more broadly: Whether acute or convalescent, the COVID-19 samples came from the United States, Italy and Spain. PBMCs, B-cell-depleted T cells, or T cells were the source of the cDNA or gDNA that made up the material.

The TCR was taken from a woman aged 50 to 60 with acute or convalescent COVID-19. V usage is TRBV7-9 and J usage is TRBJ1-1; D may be TRBD1 (6 bases). Source material: peripheral blood. The CDR3 sequence: CASSLIGGRGTEAFF. The CDR3 coding sequence is TGTGCCAGCAGCTTAATCGGGGGGCGAGGCACTGAAGCTTTCTTT.